This passage covers 25 T cell receptor beta chains from one sample sequenced in a study of blood T cell repertoires in COVID-19. Assay used: immunoSEQ multiplex PCR; TCRdb lists only in-frame clones, some missing. The top ten clones hold roughly an eighth of a sample with 30,000 to 40,000 clones, roughly 84% of them seen once. The sequencing sample was made of peripheral blood. The receptor source for this set is a man in his 60s with active COVID-19.

The V and J genes are TRBV6-2 or TRBV6-3 and TRBJ2-3; the D is unclear. Deletions cut 2 bases from V and 0 bases from J, with 12 bases between. This CDR3 is 16 amino acids long. Germline-derived CDR1 and CDR2 are MNHEY and SVGEGT. The CDR3 DNA reads TGTGCCAGCAGTTACGTACCTCTAGGTAGCACAGATACGCAGTATTTT. Protein: CASSYVPLGSTDTQYF.

J is TRBJ1-2 and V is TRBV19, with D possibly matching TRBD1 (6 bases). CDR3 length: 16 residues. V was shortened by 5 bases and J by 2 bases, with 18 bases between the two germline ends. Germline loops: CDR1 LNHDA, CDR2 SQIVND (reference sequence). The CDR3 DNA reads TGTGCCAGTAGTGATTTAAACAGGGCTTTAAACTATGGCTACACCTTC. Translating it yields CASSDLNRALNYGYTF.

The V gene is TRBV11-1, the J gene TRBJ2-3, with unresolved D. The CDR3 contains 14 residues. The germline V and J ends were trimmed by 5 bases and 4 bases, with 13 bases remaining between them. Germline lookup yields CDR1 SGHAT and CDR2 FQDESV (reference sequence). The CDR3 is CASSPLSPSDTQYF. CDR3 sequence (DNA): TGTGCCAGCAGCCCTCTCAGTCCTTCAGATACGCAGTATTTT.

The chain links TRBV27 to TRBJ2-1; a possible D gene is TRBD2 (6 bases). Germline assignment: CDR1 MNHEY and CDR2 SMNVEV (reference sequence). CDR3 size: 14 residues. V lost 5 bases and J lost 5, with 13 bases in between. The CDR3 loop reads CASSERAAHNEQFF. CDR3 nucleotides: TGTGCCAGCAGTGAGCGGGCCGCCCACAATGAGCAGTTCTTC.

This chain's CDR3 is CASSLNGLAGNSYNEQFF. The CDR3 DNA is TGTGCCAGCAGCCTAAACGGACTAGCGGGAAACTCCTACAATGAGCAGTTCTTC. The chain couples TRBV9 to TRBJ2-1; 12 positions match TRBD2. The CDR3 consists of 18 residues. CDR1 and CDR2 (germline): SGDLS, YYNGEE. After removal of 4 bases from V and 0 bases from J, the junction contained 8 bases not matched to a gene. The full variable domain, rest sourced from reference TRBV9 and TRBJ2-1, is DSGVTQTPKHLITATGQRVTLRCSPRSGDLSVYWYQQSLDQGLQFLIQYYNGEERAKGNILERFSAQQFPDLHSELNLSSLELGDSALYFCASSLNGLAGNSYNEQFFGPGTRLTVL.

This clone has more than one count but fewer than ten. The chain is built from TRBV19 and TRBJ1-6; D is unresolved. Germline V gene sequence: CDR1 LNHDA, CDR2 SQIVND (reference sequence). V was shortened by 5 bases and J by 6 bases, with 14 bases between the two germline ends. This CDR3 region has 15 residues. CDR3 sequence (DNA): TGTGCCAGTAGTTCGGGGTCAGGCGTTAATTCACCCCTCCACTTT. Translation: CASSSGSGVNSPLHF.

The CDR3 sequence is CASSTSTATSTDTQYF. The CDR3 coding sequence is TGTGCCAGCAGCACCTCGACAGCTACTAGCACAGATACGCAGTATTTT. V gene TRBV7-2 combines with J gene TRBJ2-3, with D possibly TRBD1 on 5 matching bases. The V end was cut by 5 bases, the J end by 0 bases, with 15 bases between. This CDR3 spans 16 amino acids. Germline values: CDR1 SGHTA, CDR2 FQGNSA.

This sequence joins TRBV11-3 and TRBJ2-3; 8 bases map to TRBD2. This CDR3 has 16 residues. Germline V gene sequence: CDR1 SGHNT, CDR2 YENEEA. Trimming at V came to 4 bases and at J to 0 bases, leaving 6 bases not matched to a gene. This CDR3 reads CASSSGASGSTDTQYF. The CDR3 DNA is TGTGCCAGCAGCTCCGGGGCTAGCGGGAGCACAGATACGCAGTATTTT. The whole variable domain, filled in from reference TRBV11-3 and TRBJ2-3, reads EAGVVQSPRYKIIEKKQPVAFWCNPISGHNTLYWYLQNLGQGPELLIRYENEEAVDDSQLPKDRFSAERLKGVDSTLKIQPAELGDSAVYLCASSSGASGSTDTQYFGPGTRLTVL.

The chain employs TRBV4-1 and TRBJ2-1, with 8 positions matching TRBD2. Germline-derived CDR1 and CDR2 are MGHRA and YSYEKL. V shed 1 base and J 2 bases; nucleotides not matched to a gene: 10. The CDR3 is made up of 18 amino acids. CDR3 protein: CASSQAHSGLGAYNEQFF. The CDR3 region has the DNA TGCGCCAGCAGCCAAGCCCATTCGGGACTAGGGGCCTACAATGAGCAGTTCTTC.

The chain links TRBV9 to TRBJ2-3; a weak D match, TRBD1 (6 bases). CDR1 and CDR2 from the germline V gene are SGDLS and YYNGEE. Trimming removed 3 bases at V and 2 bases at J, with 10 bases between. The CDR3 has 14 residues. CDR3 amino acids: CASSDRGSTDTQYF. The CDR3 region has the DNA TGTGCCAGCAGCGATAGGGGGTCCACAGATACGCAGTATTTT.

The J gene is TRBJ1-6, the V gene TRBV10-3; TRBD1 is a possible D gene (6 bases). Germline V gives CDR1 ENHRY, CDR2 SYGVKD. V was trimmed by 2 bases and J by 0 bases, leaving 8 bases between them. The CDR3 is 16 amino acids. CDR3 loop: CAISEGGFSYNSPLHF. The CDR3 region has the DNA TGTGCCATCAGTGAGGGGGGCTTCTCCTATAATTCACCCCTCCACTTT.

The sample holds one count of this clone. V and J are TRBV11-2 and TRBJ1-1; the match to TRBD1 covers 8 bases. Germline values: CDR1 SGHAT, CDR2 FQNNGV. The V and J ends lost 6 bases and 1 base, in that order; junction bases with no gene match: 10. This CDR3 has 16 amino acids. CDR3 sequence reads: CASRATDRGGNTEAFF. Written as DNA, the CDR3 is TGTGCCAGCAGAGCTACCGACAGGGGAGGGAACACTGAAGCTTTCTTT.

V gene TRBV19 combines with J gene TRBJ2-2; TRBD1 agrees at 7 bases. The CDR3 consists of 14 residues. V shed 4 bases, J shed 6 bases, and the junction held 5 bases outside the gene matches. Germline V lookup: CDR1 LNHDA, CDR2 SQIVND (reference sequence). The CDR3 region is CASSTPGGAGELFF. The CDR3 DNA reads TGTGCCAGTAGTACTCCAGGGGGTGCCGGGGAGCTGTTTTTT.

This clone was picked up one time. The rearrangement links TRBV27 to TRBJ2-2; weak D call: TRBD1 (6 bases). The CDR3 runs 14 residues. V lost 6 bases and J lost 6, with 14 bases in between. Germline values: CDR1 MNHEY, CDR2 SMNVEV (reference sequence). The CDR3 spells CASSPDRIAGELFF. The CDR3 DNA follows: TGTGCCAGCAGCCCTGACAGGATAGCCGGGGAGCTGTTTTTT.

Turning to this clone: In this CDR3 the conserved last residue, phenylalanine or tryptophan, is missing, so a read error is likely. No DNA is shown, since the ends of the CDR3 on it are uncertain; the CDR3 is the one TCRdb lists. The rearrangement links TRBV12-3 or TRBV12-4 to TRBJ2-7; the table's D call TRBD1 went unverified against the DNA. From its first to its last residue, the CDR3 has 8 amino acids. The CDR3 region is CASSLTGR.

This clone turned up a few times. The chain recombines TRBV15 with TRBJ2-2, with TRBD2 matching 11 bases. V lost 3 bases to trimming and J lost 3 bases; unmatched junction nucleotides: 6. CDR1 and CDR2 (germline): LNHNV, YYDKDF (reference sequence). This CDR3 contains 17 residues. The CDR3 DNA is TGTGCCACCAGCAGGGTGGGGACTAGCGGACACACCGGGGAGCTGTTTTTT. Protein: CATSRVGTSGHTGELFF.

The genes are TRBV30 and TRBJ2-5; D perhaps matches TRBD2 (6 bases). Germline values: CDR1 GTSNPN, CDR2 SVGIG (reference sequence). The germline V and J ends were trimmed by 2 bases and 1 base, with 14 bases remaining between them. CDR3 length equals 15 residues. In DNA, the CDR3 is TGTGCCTGGAGTCCAGGACTGGGGGGCCAAGAGACCCAGTACTTC. Protein product: CAWSPGLGGQETQYF. Drawing the rest from reference TRBV30 and TRBJ2-5, the complete variable domain is SQTIHQWPATLVQPVGSPLSLECTVEGTSNPNLYWYRQAAGRGLQLLFYSVGIGQISSEVPQNLSASRPQDRQFILSSKKLLLSDSGFYLCAWSPGLGGQETQYFGPGTRLLVL.

The CDR3 nucleotides read TGCGCCAGCAGCGGTCGGAGTCAAGATACGCAGTATTTT. It specifies CASSGRSQDTQYF. The chain has TRBV5-1 and TRBJ2-3, with unresolved D. CDR1 and CDR2 (germline): SGHRS, YFSETQ. The V end was cut by 4 bases, the J end by 5 bases, with 11 bases between. The CDR3 has 13 amino acids.

V and J are TRBV5-1 and TRBJ1-2, with TRBD1 matching 7 bases. Unmatched junction bases numbered 11, after V lost 4 bases and J lost 2 bases. Germline V gene data show CDR1 as SGHRS and CDR2 as YFSETQ. This CDR3 spans 16 amino acids. CDR3 nucleotide sequence: TGCGCCAGCAGCCGGAGCACAGGGGCGTCAAACTATGGCTACACCTTC. Translated, it gives CASSRSTGASNYGYTF.

The chain recombines TRBV6-5 with TRBJ1-2; TRBD1 aligns across 7 bases. The CDR3 spans 13 residues. V lost 6 bases to trimming and J lost 5 bases; unmatched junction nucleotides: 6. Germline V CDR1 and CDR2: MNHEY, SVGAGI. The CDR3 region has the DNA TGTGCCAGCAGGACAGGGAACTCTTATGGCTACACCTTC. The encoded protein is CASRTGNSYGYTF.

As regards this clone: Its ends do not fully match the called genes, so a read error is possible. The chain joins TRBV7-7 to TRBJ2-2; 9 nucleotides line up with TRBD2. Germline V gene data show CDR1 as SSHAT and CDR2 as FNYEAQ (reference sequence). The CDR3 covers 17 residues. The chain's CDR3 is CASSLEGIAGAGGELFF. For the CDR3, the DNA is TGTGCTAGCAGCTTAGAGGGAATAGCGGGAGCTGGCGGGGAGCTGTTTTTT.

The chain is built from TRBV7-9 and TRBJ2-5; 7 positions agree with TRBD2. V shed 3 bases, J shed 1 base, and the junction held 8 bases outside the gene matches. The CDR3 has 16 amino acids. CDR1 is SEHNR and CDR2 is FQNEAQ in the germline V gene (reference sequence). The CDR3 DNA is TGTGCCAGCAGCTTTGGGGCGTCGGGGGGCCAAGAGACCCAGTACTTC. Its translation: CASSFGASGGQETQYF.

The V and J genes are TRBV5-1 and TRBJ2-3; maybe TRBD1 (6 bases). V was shortened by 6 bases and J by 5 bases, with 13 bases between the two germline ends. The CDR3 covers 13 residues. Germline V lookup: CDR1 SGHRS, CDR2 YFSETQ. In DNA, the CDR3 is TGCGCCAGCAACCAGGGGATCGGAGATACGCAGTATTTT. Encoded protein: CASNQGIGDTQYF.

Here the CDR3 reads CASSFGGREKLFF. As DNA, the CDR3 is TGTGCCAGCAGCTTTGGGGGGAGGGAAAAACTGTTTTTT. The chain recombines TRBV7-2 with TRBJ1-4, with D perhaps matching TRBD1 (5 bases). V was clipped by 3 bases and J by 8 bases, with 10 bases between them. The length of the CDR3 is 13 residues. Germline CDR1 and CDR2: SGHTA and FQGNSA.

The chain recombines TRBV6-5 with TRBJ2-1, with TRBD2 as a possible D gene (7 bases). The CDR3 consists of 15 residues. Trimming cost V 2 bases and J 3 bases, with 11 bases left between them. CDR1 is MNHEY, CDR2 SVGAGI, per germline. The CDR3 is CASSYVGGGYNEQFF. The CDR3 nucleotides read TGTGCCAGCAGTTACGTGGGAGGGGGCTACAATGAGCAGTTCTTC.